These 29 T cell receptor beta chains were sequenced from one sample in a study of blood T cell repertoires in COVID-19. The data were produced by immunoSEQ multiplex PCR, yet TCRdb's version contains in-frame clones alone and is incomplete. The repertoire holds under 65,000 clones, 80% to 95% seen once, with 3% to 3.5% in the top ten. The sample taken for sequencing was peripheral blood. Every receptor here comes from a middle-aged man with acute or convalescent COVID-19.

CDR3 amino acids: CASSPGLKVGYTF. CDR3 sequence (DNA): TGTGCCAGCAGCCCGGGACTGAAGGTCGGCTACACCTTC. The chain has TRBV3-1 (or the pseudogene TRBV3-2) and TRBJ1-2; the D gene is possibly TRBD1 (5 bases). CDR1 and CDR2 from the germline V gene are LGHDT and YNNKEL (reference sequence). The length of the CDR3 is 13 residues. Trimming took 4 bases from V and 8 from J, leaving 14 bases between them.

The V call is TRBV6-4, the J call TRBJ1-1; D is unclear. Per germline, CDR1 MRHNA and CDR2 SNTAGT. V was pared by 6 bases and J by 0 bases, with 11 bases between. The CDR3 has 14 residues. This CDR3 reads CASRPEQMNTEAFF. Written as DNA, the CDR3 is TGTGCCAGCAGACCGGAACAGATGAACACTGAAGCTTTCTTT.

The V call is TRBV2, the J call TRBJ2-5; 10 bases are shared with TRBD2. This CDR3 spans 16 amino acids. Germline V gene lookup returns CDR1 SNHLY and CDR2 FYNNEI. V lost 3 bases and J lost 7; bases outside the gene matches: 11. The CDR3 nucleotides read TGTGCCAGCAGTGAGAATAGCGGGGGGTCCCCCTTGACCCAGTACTTC. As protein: CASSENSGGSPLTQYF.

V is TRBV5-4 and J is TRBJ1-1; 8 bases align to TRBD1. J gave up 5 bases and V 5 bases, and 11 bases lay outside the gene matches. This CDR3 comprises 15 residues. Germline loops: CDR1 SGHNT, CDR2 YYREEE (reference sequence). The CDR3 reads CASRPRQGSFTEAFF. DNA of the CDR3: TGTGCCAGCAGGCCTAGACAGGGGAGTTTTACTGAAGCTTTCTTT.

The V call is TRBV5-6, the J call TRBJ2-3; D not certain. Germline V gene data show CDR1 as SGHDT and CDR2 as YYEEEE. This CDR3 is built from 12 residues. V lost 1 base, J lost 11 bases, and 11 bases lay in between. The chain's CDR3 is CASSLYSSKQYF. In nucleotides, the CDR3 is TGTGCCAGCAGCTTGTACAGCTCCAAGCAGTATTTT.

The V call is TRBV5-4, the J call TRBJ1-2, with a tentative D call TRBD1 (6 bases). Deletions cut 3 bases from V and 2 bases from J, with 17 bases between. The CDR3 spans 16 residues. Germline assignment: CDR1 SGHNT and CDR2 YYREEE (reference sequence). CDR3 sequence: CASSYGQRASNYGYTF. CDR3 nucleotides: TGTGCCAGCAGCTACGGACAGAGGGCCTCCAACTATGGCTACACCTTC.

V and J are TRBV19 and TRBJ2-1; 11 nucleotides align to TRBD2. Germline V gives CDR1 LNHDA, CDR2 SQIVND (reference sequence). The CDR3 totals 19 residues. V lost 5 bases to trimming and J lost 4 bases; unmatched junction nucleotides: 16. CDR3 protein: CASSANSPGLAGGYNEQFF. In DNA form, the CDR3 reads TGTGCCAGTAGTGCAAATAGCCCTGGTCTAGCGGGGGGATACAATGAGCAGTTCTTC.

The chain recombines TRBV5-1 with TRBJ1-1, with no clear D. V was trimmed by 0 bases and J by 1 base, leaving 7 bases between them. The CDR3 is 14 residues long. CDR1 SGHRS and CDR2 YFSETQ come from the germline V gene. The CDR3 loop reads CASSLAIPNTEAFF. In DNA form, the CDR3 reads TGCGCCAGCAGCTTGGCCATTCCGAACACTGAAGCTTTCTTT.

The CDR3 region has the DNA TGCGCCAGCAGCCACTCCAGGGGTCAAGAGACCCAGTACTTC. It encodes CASSHSRGQETQYF. The V gene is TRBV5-1, the J gene TRBJ2-5; weak D call: TRBD1 (6 bases). Per germline, CDR1 SGHRS and CDR2 YFSETQ. V dropped 4 bases and J dropped 2 bases, with 12 bases sitting between them. This CDR3 contains 14 residues.

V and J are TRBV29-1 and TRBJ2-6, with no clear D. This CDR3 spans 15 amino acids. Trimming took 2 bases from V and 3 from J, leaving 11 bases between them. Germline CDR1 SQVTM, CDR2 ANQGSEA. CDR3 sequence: CSVESPRLGANVLTF. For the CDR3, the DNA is TGCAGCGTTGAATCCCCTCGACTTGGGGCCAACGTCCTGACTTTC.

The CDR3 region is CASRPGQGTDTQYF. CDR3 sequence (DNA): TGTGCCAGCAGACCGGGACAGGGAACAGATACGCAGTATTTT. This chain connects TRBV2 to TRBJ2-3, with 9 nucleotides matching TRBD1. The V and J ends lost 6 bases and 3 bases, in that order; junction bases with no gene match: 4. The germline V gene encodes CDR1 SNHLY and CDR2 FYNNEI. The CDR3 extends over 14 amino acids. The variable domain in full, completed from reference TRBV2 and TRBJ2-3, reads EPEVTQTPSHQVTQMGQEVILRCVPISNHLYFYWYRQILGQKVEFLVSFYNNEISEKSEIFDDQFSVERPDGSNFTLKIRSTKLEDSAMYFCASRPGQGTDTQYFGPGTRLTVL.

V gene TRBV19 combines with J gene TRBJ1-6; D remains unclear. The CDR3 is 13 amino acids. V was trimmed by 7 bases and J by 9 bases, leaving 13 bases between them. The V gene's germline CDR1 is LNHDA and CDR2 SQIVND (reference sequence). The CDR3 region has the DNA TGTGCCAGTATGGAGGGCTGGGGTTCACCCCTCCACTTT. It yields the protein CASMEGWGSPLHF.

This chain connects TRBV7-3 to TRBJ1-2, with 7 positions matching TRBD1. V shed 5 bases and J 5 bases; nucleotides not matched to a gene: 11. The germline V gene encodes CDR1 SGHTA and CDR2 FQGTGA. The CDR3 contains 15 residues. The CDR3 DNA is TGTGCCAGCAGCCCTTCCGGGGACAGAGGGTATGGCTACACCTTC. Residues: CASSPSGDRGYGYTF.

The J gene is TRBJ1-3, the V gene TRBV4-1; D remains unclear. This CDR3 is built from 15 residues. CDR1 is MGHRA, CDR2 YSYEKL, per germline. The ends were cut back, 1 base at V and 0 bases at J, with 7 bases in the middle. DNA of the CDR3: TGCGCCAGCAGCCAAGGAGCTCACTCTGGAAACACCATATATTTT. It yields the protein CASSQGAHSGNTIYF.

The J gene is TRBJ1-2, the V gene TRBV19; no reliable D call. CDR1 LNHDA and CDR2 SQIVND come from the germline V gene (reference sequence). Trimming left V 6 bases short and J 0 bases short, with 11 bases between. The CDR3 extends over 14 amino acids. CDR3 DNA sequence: TGTGCCAGTAGGGGTGACGGAGCTAACTATGGCTACACCTTC. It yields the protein CASRGDGANYGYTF.

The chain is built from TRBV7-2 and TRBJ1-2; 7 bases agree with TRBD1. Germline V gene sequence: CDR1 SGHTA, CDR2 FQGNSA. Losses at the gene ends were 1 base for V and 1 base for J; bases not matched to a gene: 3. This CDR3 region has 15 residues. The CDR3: CASSLGQGVNYGYTF. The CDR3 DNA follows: TGTGCCAGCAGCTTAGGACAGGGTGTTAACTATGGCTACACCTTC.

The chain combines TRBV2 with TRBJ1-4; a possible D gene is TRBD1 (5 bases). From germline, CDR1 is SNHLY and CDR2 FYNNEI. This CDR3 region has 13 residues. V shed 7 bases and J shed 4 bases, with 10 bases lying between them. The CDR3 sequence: CASKGRVNEKLFF. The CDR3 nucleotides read TGTGCCAGCAAGGGGCGAGTTAATGAAAAACTGTTTTTT. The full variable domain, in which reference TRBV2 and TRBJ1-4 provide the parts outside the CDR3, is EPEVTQTPSHQVTQMGQEVILRCVPISNHLYFYWYRQILGQKVEFLVSFYNNEISEKSEIFDDQFSVERPDGSNFTLKIRSTKLEDSAMYFCASKGRVNEKLFFGSGTQLSVL.

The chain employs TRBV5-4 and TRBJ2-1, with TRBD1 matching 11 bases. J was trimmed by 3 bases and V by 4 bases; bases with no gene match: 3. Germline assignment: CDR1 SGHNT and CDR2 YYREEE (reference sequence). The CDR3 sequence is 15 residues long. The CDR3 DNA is TGTGCCAGCAGCACAGGGACAGGGGGCTACAATGAGCAGTTCTTC. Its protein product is CASSTGTGGYNEQFF.

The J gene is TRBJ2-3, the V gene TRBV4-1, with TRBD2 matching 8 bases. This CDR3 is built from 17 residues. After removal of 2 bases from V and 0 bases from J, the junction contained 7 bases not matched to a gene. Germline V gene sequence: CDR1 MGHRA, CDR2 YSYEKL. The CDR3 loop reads CASSQLEAGESTDTQYF. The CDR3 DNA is TGCGCCAGCAGCCAACTAGAAGCGGGGGAAAGCACAGATACGCAGTATTTT.

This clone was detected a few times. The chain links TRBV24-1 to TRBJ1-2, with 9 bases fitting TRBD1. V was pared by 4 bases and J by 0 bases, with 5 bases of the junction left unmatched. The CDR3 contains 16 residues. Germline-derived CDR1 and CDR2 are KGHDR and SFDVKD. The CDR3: CATSDPGQGPNYGYTF. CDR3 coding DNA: TGTGCCACCAGTGACCCGGGACAGGGACCTAACTATGGCTACACCTTC.

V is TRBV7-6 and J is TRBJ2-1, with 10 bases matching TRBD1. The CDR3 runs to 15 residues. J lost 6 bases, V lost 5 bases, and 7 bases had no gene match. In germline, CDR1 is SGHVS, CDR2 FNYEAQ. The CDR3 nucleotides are TGTGCCAGCAGCAAGACAGGGGGCTACTTCAATGAGCAGTTCTTC. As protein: CASSKTGGYFNEQFF.

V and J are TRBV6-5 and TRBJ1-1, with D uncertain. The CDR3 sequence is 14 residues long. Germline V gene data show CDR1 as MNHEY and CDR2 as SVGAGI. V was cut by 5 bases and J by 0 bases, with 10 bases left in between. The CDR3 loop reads CASSRTVLNTEAFF. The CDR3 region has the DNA TGTGCCAGCAGTAGAACTGTCCTGAACACTGAAGCTTTCTTT.

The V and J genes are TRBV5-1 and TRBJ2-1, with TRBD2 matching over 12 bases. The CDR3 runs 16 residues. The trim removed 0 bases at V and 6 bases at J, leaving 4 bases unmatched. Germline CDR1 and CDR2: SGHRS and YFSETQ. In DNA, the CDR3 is TGCGCCAGCAGCTTGGGAGCTAGCGGGGGGGGCAATGAGCAGTTCTTC. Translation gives CASSLGASGGGNEQFF.

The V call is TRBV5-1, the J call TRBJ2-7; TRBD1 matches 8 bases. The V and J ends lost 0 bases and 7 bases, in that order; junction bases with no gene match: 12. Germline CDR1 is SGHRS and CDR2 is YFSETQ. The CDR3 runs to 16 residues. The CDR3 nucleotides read TGCGCCAGCAGCTTGGGCTCTCTGACAGGGGCGGGGGAGCAGTACTTC. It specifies CASSLGSLTGAGEQYF.

The CDR3, as DNA: TGCAGCGTTACCTCCCAGACAACCTACGAGCAGTACTTC. Protein: CSVTSQTTYEQYF. The chain combines TRBV29-1 with TRBJ2-7; D unclear. Deletions cut 5 bases from V and 2 bases from J, with 13 bases between. The germline gives CDR1 SQVTM, CDR2 ANQGSEA. The CDR3 extends over 13 amino acids.

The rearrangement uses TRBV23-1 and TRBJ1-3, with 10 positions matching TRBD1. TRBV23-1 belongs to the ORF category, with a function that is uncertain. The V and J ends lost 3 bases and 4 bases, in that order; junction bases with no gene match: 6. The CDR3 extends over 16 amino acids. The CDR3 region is CASSQTGTGEGNTIYF. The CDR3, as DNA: TGCGCCAGCAGTCAGACTGGGACAGGGGAAGGAAACACCATATATTTT.

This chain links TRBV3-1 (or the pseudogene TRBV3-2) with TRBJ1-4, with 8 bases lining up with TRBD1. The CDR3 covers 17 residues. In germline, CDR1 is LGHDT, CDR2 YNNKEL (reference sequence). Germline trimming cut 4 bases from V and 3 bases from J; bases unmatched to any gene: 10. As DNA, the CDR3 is TGTGCCAGCAGCCCTGGACAGGGTCCCTTCTCTAATGAAAAACTGTTTTTT. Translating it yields CASSPGQGPFSNEKLFF.

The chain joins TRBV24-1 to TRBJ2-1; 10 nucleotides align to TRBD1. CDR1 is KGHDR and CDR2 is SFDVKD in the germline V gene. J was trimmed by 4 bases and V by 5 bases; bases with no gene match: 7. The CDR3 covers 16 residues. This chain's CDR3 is CATSGPGTGAYNEQFF. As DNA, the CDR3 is TGTGCCACCAGTGGTCCCGGGACAGGGGCATACAATGAGCAGTTCTTC.

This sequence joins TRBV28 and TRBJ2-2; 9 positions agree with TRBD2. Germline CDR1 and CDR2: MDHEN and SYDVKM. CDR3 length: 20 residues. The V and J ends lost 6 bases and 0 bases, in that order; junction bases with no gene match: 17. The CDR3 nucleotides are TGTGCCAGCAGCCCCACCGTGGGGACTAGCCCCACCGCGAACACCGGGGAGCTGTTTTTT. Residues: CASSPTVGTSPTANTGELFF.